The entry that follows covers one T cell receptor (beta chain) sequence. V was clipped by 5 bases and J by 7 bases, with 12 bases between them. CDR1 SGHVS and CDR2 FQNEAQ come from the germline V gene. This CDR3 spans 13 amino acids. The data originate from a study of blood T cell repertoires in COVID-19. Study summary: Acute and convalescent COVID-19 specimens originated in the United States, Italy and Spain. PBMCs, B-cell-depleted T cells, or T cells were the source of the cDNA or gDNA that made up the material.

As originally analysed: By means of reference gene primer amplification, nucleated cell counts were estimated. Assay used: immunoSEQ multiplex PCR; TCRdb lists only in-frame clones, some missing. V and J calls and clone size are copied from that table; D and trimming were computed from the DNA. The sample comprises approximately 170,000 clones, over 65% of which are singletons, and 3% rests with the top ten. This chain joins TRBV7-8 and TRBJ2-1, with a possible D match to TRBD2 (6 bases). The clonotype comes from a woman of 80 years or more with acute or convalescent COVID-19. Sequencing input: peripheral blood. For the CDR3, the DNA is TGTGCCAGCAGCCCTGGGGAGGCTAATGAGCAGTTCTTC. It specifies CASSPGEANEQFF.